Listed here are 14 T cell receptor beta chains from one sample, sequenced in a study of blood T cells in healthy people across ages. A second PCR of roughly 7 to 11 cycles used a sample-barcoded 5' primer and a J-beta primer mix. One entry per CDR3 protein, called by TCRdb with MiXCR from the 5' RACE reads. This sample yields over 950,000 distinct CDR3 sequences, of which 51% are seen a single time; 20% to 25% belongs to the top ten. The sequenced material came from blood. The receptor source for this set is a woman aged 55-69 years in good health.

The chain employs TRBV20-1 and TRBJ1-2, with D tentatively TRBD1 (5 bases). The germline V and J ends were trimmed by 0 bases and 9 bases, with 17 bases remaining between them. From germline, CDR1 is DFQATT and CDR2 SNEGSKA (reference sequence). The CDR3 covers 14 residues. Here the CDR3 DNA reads TGCAGTGCTAGAGAAACGGGGGTTTATACACGCTACACCTTC. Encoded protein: CSARETGVYTRYTF.

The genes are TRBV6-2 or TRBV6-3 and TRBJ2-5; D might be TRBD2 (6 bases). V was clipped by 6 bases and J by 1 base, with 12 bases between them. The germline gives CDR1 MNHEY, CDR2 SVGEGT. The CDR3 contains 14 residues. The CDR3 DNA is TGTGCCAGCAGCCCGGGAGTCGCCCAAGAGACCCAGTACTTC. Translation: CASSPGVAQETQYF.

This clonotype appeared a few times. The CDR3: CSAPKRERHNEQFF. CDR3 sequence (DNA): TGCAGCGCACCCAAGCGGGAGCGTCACAATGAGCAGTTCTTC. The chain joins TRBV29-1 to TRBJ2-1, with 8 bases fitting TRBD2. In germline, CDR1 is SQVTM, CDR2 ANQGSEA. The CDR3 covers 14 residues. With V trimmed by 7 bases and J by 5 bases, 10 bases remained unmatched.

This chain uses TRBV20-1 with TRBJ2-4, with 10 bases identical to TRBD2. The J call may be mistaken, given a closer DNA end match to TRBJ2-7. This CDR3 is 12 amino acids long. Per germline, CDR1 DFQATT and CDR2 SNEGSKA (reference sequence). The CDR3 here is CSVQRGGDEQYF. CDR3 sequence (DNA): TGCAGTGTCCAGCGGGGGGGCGACGAGCAGTACTTC.

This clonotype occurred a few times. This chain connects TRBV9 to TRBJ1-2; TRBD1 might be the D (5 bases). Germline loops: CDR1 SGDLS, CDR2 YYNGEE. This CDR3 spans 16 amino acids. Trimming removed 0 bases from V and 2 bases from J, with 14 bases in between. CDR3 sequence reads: CASSVGDRPINYGYTF. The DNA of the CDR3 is TGTGCCAGCAGCGTAGGAGACAGACCGATAAACTATGGCTACACCTTC.

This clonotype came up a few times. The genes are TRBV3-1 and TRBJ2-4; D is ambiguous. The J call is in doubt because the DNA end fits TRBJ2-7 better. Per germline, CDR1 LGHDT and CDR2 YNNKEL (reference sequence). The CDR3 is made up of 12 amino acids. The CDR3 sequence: CASGKGLNEQYF. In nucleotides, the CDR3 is TGTGCCAGTGGAAAAGGGCTCAACGAGCAGTACTTC.

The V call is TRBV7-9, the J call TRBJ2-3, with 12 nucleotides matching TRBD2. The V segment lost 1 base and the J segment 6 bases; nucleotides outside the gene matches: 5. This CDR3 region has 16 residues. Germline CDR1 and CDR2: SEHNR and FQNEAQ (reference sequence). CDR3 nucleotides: TGTGCCAGCAGCTTAGGAGCTAGCGGGAGGGCCGATACGCAGTATTTT. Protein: CASSLGASGRADTQYF.

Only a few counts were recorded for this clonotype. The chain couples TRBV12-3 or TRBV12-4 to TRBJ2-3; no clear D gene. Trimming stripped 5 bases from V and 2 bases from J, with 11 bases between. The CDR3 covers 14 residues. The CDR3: CASSRGPLTDTQYF. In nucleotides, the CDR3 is TGTGCCAGCAGTAGAGGACCTCTCACAGATACGCAGTATTTT.

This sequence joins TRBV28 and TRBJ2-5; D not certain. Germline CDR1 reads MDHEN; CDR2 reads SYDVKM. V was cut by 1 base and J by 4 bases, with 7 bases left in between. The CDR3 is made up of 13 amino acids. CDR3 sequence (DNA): TGTGCCAGCAGTTTATTTTCGACAGAGACCCAGTACTTC. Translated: CASSLFSTETQYF.

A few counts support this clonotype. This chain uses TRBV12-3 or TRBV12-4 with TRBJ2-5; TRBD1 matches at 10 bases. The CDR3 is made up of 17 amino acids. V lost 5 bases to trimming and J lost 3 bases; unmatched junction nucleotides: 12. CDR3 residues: CASSAPGTGDHKETQYF. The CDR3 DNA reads TGTGCCAGCAGTGCGCCCGGGACAGGGGACCACAAAGAGACCCAGTACTTC.

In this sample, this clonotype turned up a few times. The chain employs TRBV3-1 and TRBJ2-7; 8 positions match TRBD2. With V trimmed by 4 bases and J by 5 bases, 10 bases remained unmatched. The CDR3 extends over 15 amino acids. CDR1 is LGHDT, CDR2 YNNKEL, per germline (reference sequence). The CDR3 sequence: CASSPGERELNEQYF. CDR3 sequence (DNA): TGTGCCAGCAGCCCTGGGGAGCGGGAGCTCAACGAGCAGTACTTC.

The CDR3 DNA follows: TGTGCCACCAGTGATTCAGTCGACAGAATCGACTATGGCTACACCTTC. Translation: CATSDSVDRIDYGYTF. The chain carries TRBV24-1 and TRBJ1-2, with D tentatively TRBD1 (5 bases). The CDR3 totals 16 residues. Germline loops: CDR1 KGHDR, CDR2 SFDVKD. V lost 2 bases and J 3 bases, leaving 15 bases between the germline ends.

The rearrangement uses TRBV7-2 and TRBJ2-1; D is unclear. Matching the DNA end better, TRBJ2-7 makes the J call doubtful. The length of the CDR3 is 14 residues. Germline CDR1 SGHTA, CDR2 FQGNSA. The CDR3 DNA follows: TGTGCCAGCAGCTTAGCTGGGTGGGGAAATGAGCAGTACTTC. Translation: CASSLAGWGNEQYF.

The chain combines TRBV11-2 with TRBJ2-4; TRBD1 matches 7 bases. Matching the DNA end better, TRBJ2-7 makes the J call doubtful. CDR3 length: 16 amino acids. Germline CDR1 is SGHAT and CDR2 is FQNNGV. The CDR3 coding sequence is TGTGCCAGCAGCTGGTACAGGGGACGTACGGTCTACGAGCAGTACTTC. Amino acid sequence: CASSWYRGRTVYEQYF.